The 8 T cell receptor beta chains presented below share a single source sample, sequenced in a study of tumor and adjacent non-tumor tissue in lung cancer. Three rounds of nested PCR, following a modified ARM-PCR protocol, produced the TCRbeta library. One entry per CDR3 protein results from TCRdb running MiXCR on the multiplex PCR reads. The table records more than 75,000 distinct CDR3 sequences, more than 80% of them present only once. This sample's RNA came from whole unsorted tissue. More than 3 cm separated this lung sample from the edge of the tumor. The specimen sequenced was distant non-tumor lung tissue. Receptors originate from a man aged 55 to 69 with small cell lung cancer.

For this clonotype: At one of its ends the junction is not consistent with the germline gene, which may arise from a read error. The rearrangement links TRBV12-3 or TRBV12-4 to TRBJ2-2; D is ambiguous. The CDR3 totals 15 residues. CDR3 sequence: CDSSSHQKNTGELFF. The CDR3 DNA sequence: TGTGACAGCAGTTCCCACCAGAAGAACACCGGGGAGCTGTTTTTT.

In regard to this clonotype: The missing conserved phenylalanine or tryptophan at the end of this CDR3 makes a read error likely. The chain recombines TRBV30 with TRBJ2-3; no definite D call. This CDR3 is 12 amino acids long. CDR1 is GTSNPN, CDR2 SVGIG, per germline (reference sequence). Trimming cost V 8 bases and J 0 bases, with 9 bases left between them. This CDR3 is CARTLSTDTQYI. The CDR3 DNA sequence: TGTGCCCGGACGCTTAGCACAGATACGCAGTATATT.

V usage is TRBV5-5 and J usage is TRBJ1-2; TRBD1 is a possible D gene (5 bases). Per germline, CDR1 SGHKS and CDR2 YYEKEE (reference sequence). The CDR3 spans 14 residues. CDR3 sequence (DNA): TGTGTCAACAGCACGGACCAGGGAACCTATGGCTACACCTTC. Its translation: CVNSTDQGTYGYTF. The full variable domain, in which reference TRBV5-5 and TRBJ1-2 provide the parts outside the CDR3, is DAGVTQSPTHLIKTRGQQVTLRCSPISGHKSVSWYQQVLGQGPQFIFQYYEKEERGRGNFPDRFSARQFPNYSSELNVNALLLGDSALYLCVNSTDQGTYGYTFGSGTRLTVV.

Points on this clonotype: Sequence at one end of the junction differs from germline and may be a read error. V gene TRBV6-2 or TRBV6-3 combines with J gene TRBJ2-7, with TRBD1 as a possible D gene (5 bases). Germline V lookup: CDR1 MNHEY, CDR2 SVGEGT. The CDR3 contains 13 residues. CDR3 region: CASSSTGSYDQYF. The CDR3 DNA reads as TGTGCCAGCAGTTCCACAGGATCCTACGATCAGTACTTC.

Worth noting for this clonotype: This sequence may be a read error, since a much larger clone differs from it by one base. The CDR3 protein is CASSESRTAKTGELFF. DNA of the CDR3: TGTGCCAGCAGTGAATCTAGGACTGCGAAGACCGGGGAGCTGTTTTTT. This chain uses TRBV25-1 with TRBJ2-2; TRBD2 might be the D (5 bases). Per the germline V gene, CDR1 is MGHDK and CDR2 is SYGVNS. This CDR3 has 16 residues.

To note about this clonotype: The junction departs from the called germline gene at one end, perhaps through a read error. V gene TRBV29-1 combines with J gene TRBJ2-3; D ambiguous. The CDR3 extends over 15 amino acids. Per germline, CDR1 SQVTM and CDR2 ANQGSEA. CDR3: CIVERGTPGTDTQYF. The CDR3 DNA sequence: TGCATCGTTGAGCGCGGTACCCCAGGCACAGATACGCAGTATTTT.

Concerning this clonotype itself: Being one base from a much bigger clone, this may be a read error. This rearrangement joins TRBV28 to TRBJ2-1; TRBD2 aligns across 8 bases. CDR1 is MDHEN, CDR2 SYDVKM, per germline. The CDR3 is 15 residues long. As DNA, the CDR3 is TGTGTCAGCACCCCGGGGATAGCGGGATACAATGAGCAGTTCTTC. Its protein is CVSTPGIAGYNEQFF. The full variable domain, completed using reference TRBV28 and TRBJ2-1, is DVKVTQSSRYLVKRTGEKVFLECVQDMDHENMFWYRQDPGLGLRLIYFSYDVKMKEKGDIPEGYSVSREKKERFSLILESASTNQTSMYLCVSTPGIAGYNEQFFGPGTRLTVL.

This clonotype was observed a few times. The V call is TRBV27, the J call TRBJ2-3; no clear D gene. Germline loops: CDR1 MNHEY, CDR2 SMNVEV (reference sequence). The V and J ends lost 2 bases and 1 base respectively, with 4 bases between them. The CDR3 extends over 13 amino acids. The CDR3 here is CASSLTRTDTQYF. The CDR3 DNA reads TGTGCCAGCAGTTTAACCCGCACAGATACGCAGTATTTT.